This T cell receptor beta chain is from a study of blood T cell repertoires in COVID-19. Between the trimmed V and J ends, which lost 4 bases and 3 bases, there was a span of 7 bases. Germline V gives CDR1 MNHNY, CDR2 SVGAGI (reference sequence). The CDR3 loop spans 13 amino acids. Original data processing: How many nucleated cells were present was estimated from reference gene primer amplification. TCRdb's copy holds only in-frame clones and misses some; the assay was immunoSEQ multiplex PCR. For V, J and clone size, that table is used; D and trimming come from the DNA. The table records around 120,000 clones, approximately 82% of them present only once.

This receptor was taken from a man aged 35-49 years with active or convalescent COVID-19. The sequenced sample was peripheral blood. The chain links TRBV6-6 to TRBJ1-5; no reliable D call. CDR3 DNA: TGTGCCAGCAGTTCGGGGTACAATCAGCCCCAGCATTTT. Translating it yields CASSSGYNQPQHF.